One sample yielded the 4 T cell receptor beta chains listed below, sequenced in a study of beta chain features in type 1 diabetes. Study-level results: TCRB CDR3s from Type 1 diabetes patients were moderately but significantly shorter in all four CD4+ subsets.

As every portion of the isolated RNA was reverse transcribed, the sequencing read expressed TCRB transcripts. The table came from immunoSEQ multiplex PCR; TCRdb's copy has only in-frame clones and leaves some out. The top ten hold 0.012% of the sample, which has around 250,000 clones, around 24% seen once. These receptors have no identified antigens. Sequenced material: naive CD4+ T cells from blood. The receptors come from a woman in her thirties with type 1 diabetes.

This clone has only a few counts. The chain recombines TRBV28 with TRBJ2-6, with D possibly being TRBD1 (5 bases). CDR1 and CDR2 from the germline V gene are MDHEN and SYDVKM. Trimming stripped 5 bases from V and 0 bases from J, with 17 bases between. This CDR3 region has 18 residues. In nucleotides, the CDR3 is TGTGCCAGCAGTCAGCTAGGGATAGGGGTCTCTGGGGCCAACGTCCTGACTTTC. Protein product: CASSQLGIGVSGANVLTF.

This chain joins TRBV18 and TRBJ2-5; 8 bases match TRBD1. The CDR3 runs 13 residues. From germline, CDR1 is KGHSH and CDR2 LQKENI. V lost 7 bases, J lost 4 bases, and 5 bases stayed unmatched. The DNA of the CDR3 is TGTGCCAGCTTCCGGGGGACAGGAGAGACCCAGTACTTC. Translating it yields CASFRGTGETQYF.

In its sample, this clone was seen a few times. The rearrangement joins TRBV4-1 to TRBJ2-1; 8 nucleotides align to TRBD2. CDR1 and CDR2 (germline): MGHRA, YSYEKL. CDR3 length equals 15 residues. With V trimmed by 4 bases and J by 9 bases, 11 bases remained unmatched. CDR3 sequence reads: CASSRGAGLVVEQFF. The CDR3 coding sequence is TGCGCCAGCAGCCGAGGAGCGGGACTAGTAGTTGAGCAGTTCTTC.

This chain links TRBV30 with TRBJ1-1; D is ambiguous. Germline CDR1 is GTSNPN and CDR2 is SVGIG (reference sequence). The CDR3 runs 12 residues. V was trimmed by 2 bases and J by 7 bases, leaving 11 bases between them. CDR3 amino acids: CAWSLNANEAFF. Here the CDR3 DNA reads TGTGCCTGGAGTCTAAATGCTAATGAAGCTTTCTTT.